This record looks at one TCR beta chain sequence and its context. Per the authors' pipeline: From reference gene primer amplification, estimates of nucleated cell counts were derived. The method was immunoSEQ multiplex PCR; TCRdb's version includes in-frame clones alone and lacks a portion of them. That table gives V, J and clone size, and the DNA gave D and trimming. The sample consists of 120,000 or so clones, roughly 87% of them appearing once. These data belong to a study of blood T cell repertoires in COVID-19. Looking at the study overall: Both acute and convalescent COVID-19 samples were obtained from the United States, Italy and Spain. PBMCs, B-cell-depleted T cells, or T cells provided the cDNA or gDNA that made up the material.

This CDR3 is built from 13 residues. Germline loops: CDR1 LGHDT, CDR2 YNNKEL (reference sequence). V lost 2 bases and J lost 5, with 8 bases in between. This TCR derives from a human donor in a cohort sampled during active COVID-19. The V gene is TRBV3-1 (or the pseudogene TRBV3-2), the J gene TRBJ2-3, with D possibly being TRBD1 (6 bases). The specimen was peripheral blood. This CDR3 reads CASSQTGQDTQYF. The CDR3 DNA reads as TGTGCCAGCAGCCAAACGGGACAAGATACGCAGTATTTT.